This T cell receptor beta chain is drawn from a study of blood T cell repertoires in COVID-19. Assay: immunoSEQ multiplex PCR; the TCRdb copy retains only in-frame clones and omits some. Of fewer than 150,000 clones in the sample, 85% were seen once. What was sequenced was peripheral blood. The origin of this receptor is a human donor in a cohort sampled during active COVID-19.

The CDR3 DNA follows: TGTGCCAGCAGTTCCCACCGGGCCTCAAAAGAGGGCACTGAAGCTTTCTTT. Residues: CASSSHRASKEGTEAFF. The chain couples TRBV28 to TRBJ1-1; no clear D. Germline CDR1 MDHEN, CDR2 SYDVKM. The CDR3 totals 17 residues. Trimming removed 4 bases at V and 4 bases at J, with 22 bases between.